What follows is one TCR beta chain and its context. The ends were cut back, 0 bases at V and 7 bases at J, with 13 bases in the middle. Germline V lookup: CDR1 MGHRA, CDR2 YSYEKL. The CDR3 loop spans 16 amino acids. PCR amplification relied on 60 Vbeta primers (plus 13 Jbeta primers). The assay was immunoSEQ multiplex PCR, and TCRdb's table has in-frame clones only and misses some. The sample records 100,000 or so clones, 70% to 80% being singletons. This entry is derived from a study of cytomegalovirus exposure and HLA in healthy donors. The V and J genes are TRBV4-1 and TRBJ1-6; D unresolved. Specimen: PBMCs. The receptor was isolated from a middle-aged man in good health and CMV-seronegative. CDR3 residues: CASSQEGGIDNSPLHF. The DNA of the CDR3 is TGCGCCAGCAGCCAAGAGGGCGGGATAGACAATTCACCCCTCCACTTT.